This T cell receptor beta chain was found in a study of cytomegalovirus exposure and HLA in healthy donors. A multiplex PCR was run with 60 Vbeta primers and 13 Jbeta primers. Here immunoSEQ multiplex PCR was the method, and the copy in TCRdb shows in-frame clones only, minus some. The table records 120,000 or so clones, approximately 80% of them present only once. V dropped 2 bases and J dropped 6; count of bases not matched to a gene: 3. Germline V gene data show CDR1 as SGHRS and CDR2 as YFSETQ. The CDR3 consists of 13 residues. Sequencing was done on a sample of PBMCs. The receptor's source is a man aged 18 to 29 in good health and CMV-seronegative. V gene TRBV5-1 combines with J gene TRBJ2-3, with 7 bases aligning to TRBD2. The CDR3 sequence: CASSFSGADTQYF. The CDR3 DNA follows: TGCGCCAGCAGCTTCAGCGGGGCCGATACGCAGTATTTT.